One and the same sample provided the 17 T cell receptor beta chains below, sequenced in a study of shared clonotypes between healthy human individuals. Sequenced by immunoSEQ multiplex PCR; TCRdb stores in-frame clones only, minus some. The data contain 2 million to 2.5 million clones, around 90% of them singletons. The source material was naive CD4+ T cells from PBMCs. Subset in this sample: CD45RA+ positively selected. These receptors were collected from a young man in good health. Some clones in this sample may be carry-over from other donors' samples.

This chain joins TRBV4-3 and TRBJ2-3; 9 bases align to TRBD2. J gave up 5 bases and V 0 bases, and 3 bases lay outside the gene matches. This CDR3 has 15 amino acids. CDR1 LGHNA and CDR2 YSLEER come from the germline V gene. This chain's CDR3 is CASSQELLAGDTQYF. The CDR3 coding sequence is TGCGCCAGCAGCCAAGAACTACTAGCGGGAGATACGCAGTATTTT.

The CDR3 DNA sequence: TGCGCCAGCAGAGAAGGGGGCAAGGTGGGGACTGAAGCTTTCTTT. Translated: CASREGGKVGTEAFF. V usage is TRBV23-1 and J usage is TRBJ1-1, with TRBD1 identical over 7 bases. TRBV23-1 is designated an ORF whose function remains uncertain. The CDR3 length is 15 residues. With 6 bases clipped from V and 5 bases from J, the junction kept 12 bases outside the gene matches.

V gene TRBV19 combines with J gene TRBJ1-5; 10 nucleotides match TRBD1. The CDR3 is 15 residues long. Germline V lookup: CDR1 LNHDA, CDR2 SQIVND (reference sequence). The junction had 6 bases not matched to a gene; V was cut back by 7 bases and J by 3 bases. The DNA of the CDR3 is TGTGCCAGTAATGGGGACAGGGGAAACAATCAGCCCCAGCATTTT. It yields the protein CASNGDRGNNQPQHF.

The genes are TRBV6-5 and TRBJ2-2; D is unresolved. The CDR3 totals 13 residues. V lost 4 bases and J 6 bases, leaving 9 bases between the germline ends. Looked up from germline, CDR1 is MNHEY and CDR2 is SVGAGI. The CDR3 protein is CASSWYTSGELFF. The CDR3 DNA reads as TGTGCCAGCAGTTGGTACACGTCCGGGGAGCTGTTTTTT.

J is TRBJ2-1 and V is TRBV5-1, with D perhaps assigned TRBD1 or TRBD2 (5 bases each). Germline V gene data show CDR1 as SGHRS and CDR2 as YFSETQ. Trimming left V 0 bases short and J 0 bases short, with 13 bases between. The CDR3 is 17 amino acids. The CDR3 region is CASSLGSSGPSYNEQFF. The CDR3 DNA reads as TGCGCCAGCAGCTTGGGGTCATCGGGGCCCTCCTACAATGAGCAGTTCTTC.

This chain links TRBV7-2 with TRBJ2-7; D unclear. Looked up from germline, CDR1 is SGHTA and CDR2 is FQGNSA. This CDR3 spans 12 amino acids. With 5 bases removed from V and 3 bases from J, the gap between germline ends came to 8 bases. CDR3 nucleotide sequence: TGTGCCAGCAGCCCCCCCTACTACGAGCAGTACTTC. Amino acid sequence: CASSPPYYEQYF. The full variable domain, completed using reference TRBV7-2 and TRBJ2-7, is GAGVSQSPSNKVTEKGKDVELRCDPISGHTALYWYRQSLGQGLEFLIYFQGNSAPDKSGLPSDRFSAERTGGSVSTLTIQRTQQEDSAVYLCASSPPYYEQYFGPGTRLTVT.

This chain uses TRBV14 with TRBJ2-5; D uncertain. This CDR3 spans 15 amino acids. V was trimmed by 0 bases and J by 7 bases, leaving 15 bases between them. From germline, CDR1 is SGHDN and CDR2 FVKESK. As DNA, the CDR3 is TGTGCCAGCAGCCAAGACGGTACCCGCAGAGGGACCCAGTACTTC. Its translation is CASSQDGTRRGTQYF.

The V and J genes are TRBV6-6 and TRBJ2-2; D perhaps matches TRBD1 (5 bases). The CDR3 has 14 amino acids. The V gene's germline CDR1 is MNHNY and CDR2 SVGAGI (reference sequence). Trimming left V 2 bases short and J 7 bases short, with 11 bases between. Here the CDR3 DNA reads TGTGCCAGCAGTTACACCAGGGTTAGCGGGGAGCTGTTTTTT. Translated, it gives CASSYTRVSGELFF.

The chain's CDR3 is CASSRLGGTGGEQYF. CDR3 nucleotides: TGTGCCAGCAGCCGGTTAGGGGGGACAGGGGGCGAGCAGTACTTC. This rearrangement joins TRBV11-2 to TRBJ2-7; 11 bases are shared with TRBD1. The CDR3 extends over 15 amino acids. Germline V lookup: CDR1 SGHAT, CDR2 FQNNGV. After removal of 5 bases from V and 6 bases from J, the junction contained 9 bases not matched to a gene.

The chain recombines TRBV7-6 with TRBJ2-7; D is possibly TRBD2 (7 bases). Between the trimmed V and J ends, which lost 5 bases and 4 bases, there was a span of 15 bases. The CDR3 runs 14 residues. CDR1 is SGHVS, CDR2 FNYEAQ, per germline. The CDR3 sequence is CASSKVEGGYEQYF. The DNA for the CDR3 is TGTGCCAGCAGCAAGGTCGAGGGGGGGTACGAGCAGTACTTC.

The rearrangement joins TRBV13 to TRBJ2-1; possible D gene TRBD2, 6 bases. Germline CDR1 PRHDT, CDR2 FYEKMQ (reference sequence). The V and J ends lost 2 bases and 10 bases respectively, with 9 bases between them. The CDR3 loop spans 12 amino acids. As DNA, the CDR3 is TGTGCCAGCAGCTTAAGGCTAGCGGAGCAGTTCTTC. This gives the protein CASSLRLAEQFF.

The rearrangement links TRBV5-1 to TRBJ2-1; no definite D call. The CDR3 runs 14 residues. The germline CDR1 and CDR2 sequences are SGHRS and YFSETQ. Deletions cut 0 bases from V and 1 base from J, with 5 bases between. DNA of the CDR3: TGCGCCAGCAGCTTGGGACATTCCTACAATGAGCAGTTCTTC. Amino acid sequence: CASSLGHSYNEQFF.

The table lists this clone with a count of one. V is TRBV4-1 and J is TRBJ2-3; D might be TRBD2 (5 bases). The CDR3 is made up of 17 amino acids. Germline V gene lookup returns CDR1 MGHRA and CDR2 YSYEKL. The V end lost 4 bases, the J end lost 0 bases, and 17 bases lay between the germline ends. The CDR3 DNA reads as TGCGCCAGCAGCCCTCACGGCGAGCGGAGAAGCACAGATACGCAGTATTTT. Translation: CASSPHGERRSTDTQYF.

The J gene is TRBJ2-6, the V gene TRBV7-9, with D unclear. V was cut by 7 bases and J by 1 base, with 14 bases left in between. Germline CDR1 SEHNR, CDR2 FQNEAQ (reference sequence). The CDR3 covers 16 residues. CDR3 in DNA: TGTGCCAGCAACCTGCTTAGCCCATCTGGGGCCAACGTCCTGACTTTC. This codes for CASNLLSPSGANVLTF.

This clone came up once. V is TRBV11-2 and J is TRBJ2-7; the D gene is possibly TRBD2 (5 bases). The CDR3 runs to 14 residues. The germline V and J ends were trimmed by 1 base and 2 bases, with 9 bases remaining between them. Germline V CDR1 and CDR2: SGHAT, FQNNGV. The CDR3 DNA sequence: TGTGCCAGCAGCTTAGCCCGGGATCCCTACGAGCAGTACTTC. Protein: CASSLARDPYEQYF.

The V and J genes are TRBV10-3 and TRBJ2-1; 7 nucleotides agree with TRBD2. This CDR3 is built from 16 residues. The germline V gene encodes CDR1 ENHRY and CDR2 SYGVKD. V lost 6 bases and J lost 4; bases outside the gene matches: 12. The CDR3 sequence is CAIRASGKDTYNEQFF. In nucleotides, the CDR3 is TGTGCCATCAGGGCCAGCGGGAAAGATACATACAATGAGCAGTTCTTC.

V and J are TRBV4-1 and TRBJ2-7, with no clear D. V dropped 1 base and J dropped 5 bases, with 15 bases sitting between them. Germline CDR1 is MGHRA and CDR2 is YSYEKL. The CDR3 loop spans 15 amino acids. Here the CDR3 reads CASSQAGTVANEQYF. Here the CDR3 DNA reads TGCGCCAGCAGCCAAGCTGGAACAGTTGCCAACGAGCAGTACTTC.